The 14 T cell receptor beta chains given below trace back to one sample, sequenced in a study of blood T cell repertoires in COVID-19. Data came from immunoSEQ multiplex PCR; TCRdb stores just in-frame clones and leaves some out. The sample consists of hundreds of thousands of clones, around 85% of them appearing once. The sample consisted of peripheral blood. These TCRs come from a woman aged 18-29 years with acute or convalescent COVID-19.

This rearrangement joins TRBV6-5 to TRBJ2-7; 11 bases match TRBD1. This CDR3 comprises 14 residues. The V gene end was trimmed by 5 bases and the J gene end by 4 bases; junction bases not matched to a gene: 4. The V gene's germline CDR1 is MNHEY and CDR2 SVGAGI. The CDR3 reads CASSRTGGTYEQYF. As DNA, the CDR3 is TGTGCCAGCAGTCGGACAGGGGGCACGTACGAGCAGTACTTC.

The gene calls are TRBV30 and TRBJ1-1; D is perhaps TRBD1 (5 bases). This CDR3 contains 13 residues. V was clipped by 0 bases and J by 3 bases, with 8 bases between them. Germline lookup yields CDR1 GTSNPN and CDR2 SVGIG (reference sequence). The CDR3 DNA reads TGTGCCTGGAGTGTCAGGGCGGACACTGAAGCTTTCTTT. Its translation: CAWSVRADTEAFF.

CDR3 in amino acids: CASNATTNYGYTF. The CDR3 coding sequence is TGTGCCAGCAACGCTACCACTAACTATGGCTACACCTTC. The chain links TRBV6-6 to TRBJ1-2; D remains unclear. The CDR3 runs to 13 residues. CDR1 and CDR2 (germline): MNHNY, SVGAGI (reference sequence). The V end lost 7 bases, the J end lost 0 bases, and 9 bases lay between the germline ends.

This clone was seen a single time. In DNA, the CDR3 is TGCGCCAGCAGCTTGGGGGAAGGGGGCCGTGAGACCCAGTACTTC. This translates into CASSLGEGGRETQYF. The chain uses TRBV5-1 and TRBJ2-5; 7 bases fit TRBD1. The junction had 7 bases not matched to a gene; V was cut back by 0 bases and J by 5 bases. The CDR3 length is 15 residues. In germline, CDR1 is SGHRS, CDR2 YFSETQ.

This chain connects TRBV27 to TRBJ1-6, with a weak D call TRBD1 (6 bases). Trimming took off 6 bases at V and 7 bases at J, with 19 bases between the two ends. The CDR3 is made up of 16 amino acids. Germline values: CDR1 MNHEY, CDR2 SMNVEV (reference sequence). The DNA for the CDR3 is TGTGCCAGCAGCCTAGAACCACAGGGTTGGAATTCACCCCTCCACTTT. Amino acids: CASSLEPQGWNSPLHF.

The J gene is TRBJ1-1, the V gene TRBV5-1, with 7 nucleotides matching TRBD1. The CDR3 is made up of 14 amino acids. V shed 4 bases and J 1 base; nucleotides not matched to a gene: 4. The V gene's germline CDR1 is SGHRS and CDR2 YFSETQ. The CDR3 loop reads CASSPDRPNTEAFF. CDR3 nucleotide sequence: TGCGCCAGCAGCCCGGACAGGCCGAACACTGAAGCTTTCTTT.

The rearrangement joins TRBV5-1 to TRBJ2-7, with 11 bases matching TRBD2. CDR1 SGHRS and CDR2 YFSETQ come from the germline V gene. The junction had 8 bases not matched to a gene; V was cut back by 5 bases and J by 4 bases. The CDR3 is made up of 15 amino acids. The CDR3 coding sequence is TGCGCCAGCAGGTTCTCTAGCGGGGGGCCATACGAGCAGTACTTC. As protein: CASRFSSGGPYEQYF.

With regard to this clone: The identical CDR3 is also encoded by other nucleotide sequences in the sample. This chain uses TRBV6-5 with TRBJ1-3; D may be TRBD1 (6 bases). CDR1 and CDR2 from the germline V gene are MNHEY and SVGAGI. This CDR3 spans 14 amino acids. V was trimmed by 2 bases and J by 2 bases, leaving 7 bases between them. The CDR3 DNA follows: TGTGCCAGCAGTTACCAGGGGACTGGAAACACCATATATTTT. It encodes CASSYQGTGNTIYF.

The chain links TRBV4-1 to TRBJ1-5, with D unresolved. The CDR3 length is 13 residues. Deletions cut 4 bases from V and 2 bases from J, with 6 bases between. Germline CDR1 is MGHRA and CDR2 is YSYEKL. CDR3 sequence reads: CASSPSGNQPQHF. The CDR3 DNA reads as TGCGCCAGCAGCCCGTCAGGCAATCAGCCCCAGCATTTT.

J is TRBJ1-2 and V is TRBV28; 9 bases line up with TRBD1. J gave up 8 bases and V 6 bases, and 10 bases lay outside the gene matches. The germline CDR1 and CDR2 sequences are MDHEN and SYDVKM. The CDR3 has 14 residues. The CDR3 DNA follows: TGTGCCAGCAGCTCTAACAGGGGGCGCGGGGGCTACACCTTC. Protein product: CASSSNRGRGGYTF.

V usage is TRBV9 and J usage is TRBJ1-2; D may be TRBD1 (5 bases). Germline-derived CDR1 and CDR2 are SGDLS and YYNGEE. This CDR3 is 14 amino acids long. The ends were cut back, 4 bases at V and 6 bases at J, with 16 bases in the middle. In nucleotides, the CDR3 is TGTGCCAGCAGCCCGGGGGATCCCCCGGATGGCTACACCTTC. Protein product: CASSPGDPPDGYTF.

The chain carries TRBV5-1 and TRBJ1-4; D perhaps matches TRBD1 (5 bases). V was trimmed by 4 bases and J by 4 bases, leaving 11 bases between them. Germline V gives CDR1 SGHRS, CDR2 YFSETQ. This CDR3 is built from 14 residues. CDR3 nucleotides: TGCGCCAGCAGCACAGGAAGCAGTAATGAAAAACTGTTTTTT. It codes for CASSTGSSNEKLFF.

This chain connects TRBV27 to TRBJ1-1; D is undetermined. The CDR3 loop spans 13 amino acids. CDR1 and CDR2 from the germline V gene are MNHEY and SMNVEV (reference sequence). V was clipped by 4 bases and J by 0 bases, with 6 bases between them. For the CDR3, the DNA is TGTGCCAGCAGTTCATACATGAACACTGAAGCTTTCTTT. Amino acids: CASSSYMNTEAFF.

V usage is TRBV7-9 and J usage is TRBJ1-1; 7 nucleotides line up with TRBD1. This CDR3 region has 15 residues. V shed 5 bases and J 7 bases; nucleotides not matched to a gene: 13. From germline, CDR1 is SEHNR and CDR2 FQNEAQ (reference sequence). The CDR3 DNA follows: TGTGCCAGCAGCCGGGACAGTATTGGCAAAAATGAAGCTTTCTTT. It translates to CASSRDSIGKNEAFF.